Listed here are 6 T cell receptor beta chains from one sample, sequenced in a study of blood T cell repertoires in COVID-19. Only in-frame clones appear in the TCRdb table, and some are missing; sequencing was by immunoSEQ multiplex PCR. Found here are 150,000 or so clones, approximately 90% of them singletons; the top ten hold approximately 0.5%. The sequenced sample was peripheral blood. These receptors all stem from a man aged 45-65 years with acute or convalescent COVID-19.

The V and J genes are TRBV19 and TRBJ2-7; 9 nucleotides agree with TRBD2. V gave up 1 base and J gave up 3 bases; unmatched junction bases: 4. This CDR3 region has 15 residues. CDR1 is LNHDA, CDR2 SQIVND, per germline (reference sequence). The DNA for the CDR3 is TGTGCCAGTAGTATAGTGGGACTAGCTGTCTACGAGCAGTACTTC. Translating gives CASSIVGLAVYEQYF.

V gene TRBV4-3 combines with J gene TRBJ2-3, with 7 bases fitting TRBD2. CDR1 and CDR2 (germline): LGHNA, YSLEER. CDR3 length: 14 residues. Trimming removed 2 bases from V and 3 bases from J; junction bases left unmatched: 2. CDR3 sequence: CASSQTGGTDTQYF. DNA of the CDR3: TGCGCCAGCAGCCAAACGGGGGGTACAGATACGCAGTATTTT.

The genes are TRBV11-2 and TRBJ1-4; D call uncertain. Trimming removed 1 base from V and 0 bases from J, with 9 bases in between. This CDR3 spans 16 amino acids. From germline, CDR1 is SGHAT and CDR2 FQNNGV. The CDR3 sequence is CASSLGRYATNEKLFF. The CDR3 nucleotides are TGTGCCAGCAGCTTAGGGCGGTATGCAACTAATGAAAAACTGTTTTTT.

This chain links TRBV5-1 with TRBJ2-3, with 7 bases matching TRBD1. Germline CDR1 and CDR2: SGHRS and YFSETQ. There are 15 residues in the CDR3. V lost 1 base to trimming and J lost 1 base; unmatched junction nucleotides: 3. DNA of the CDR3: TGCGCCAGCAGCTTGCCCACAGGGGGCACAGATACGCAGTATTTT. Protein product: CASSLPTGGTDTQYF.

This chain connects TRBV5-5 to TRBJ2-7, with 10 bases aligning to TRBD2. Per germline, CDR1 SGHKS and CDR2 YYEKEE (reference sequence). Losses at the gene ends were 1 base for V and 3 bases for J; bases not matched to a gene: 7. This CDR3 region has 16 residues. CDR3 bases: TGTGCCAGCAGCTTGACGTCTAGCGGGAGACTCTACGAGCAGTACTTC. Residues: CASSLTSSGRLYEQYF.

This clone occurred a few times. CDR3 coding DNA: TGTGCCAGTACCAAAAATGGGCAGGGTGGAAACACCATATATTTT. This sequence encodes CASTKNGQGGNTIYF. The chain recombines TRBV19 with TRBJ1-3, with D tentatively TRBD1 (5 bases). Trimming stripped 7 bases from V and 3 bases from J, with 16 bases between. Per the germline V gene, CDR1 is LNHDA and CDR2 is SQIVND (reference sequence). The CDR3 totals 15 residues. Supplemented by reference TRBV19 and TRBJ1-3, the full variable domain reads DGGITQSPKYLFRKEGQNVTLSCEQNLNHDAMYWYRQDPGQGLRLIYYSQIVNDFQKGDIAEGYSVSREKKESFPLTVTSAQKNPTAFYLCASTKNGQGGNTIYFGEGSWLTVV.